Shown below are 25 T cell receptor beta chains from a single sample sequenced in a study of patients and donors after allogeneic stem cell transplantation. TCRdb redid the calling of the RT-PCR reads with MiXCR, one entry per CDR3 protein. The top ten hold around 6% of the sample, which has some 880,000 distinct CDR3 sequences, 18% seen once. Sequencing was done on a sample of blood, either unsorted or a sorted T cell fraction (not recorded which). These receptors came from a human donor who was either an allogeneic HSCT recipient or a stem cell or donor lymphocyte infusion donor (not recorded which). It is not recorded whose cells these are; they may come from a transplant donor.

This clonotype came up a few times. The chain uses TRBV12-3 or TRBV12-4 and TRBJ2-3; unclear D gene. The CDR3 loop spans 12 amino acids. Deletions cut 7 bases from V and 2 bases from J, with 7 bases between. The CDR3 sequence: CASTDFTDTQYF. In DNA, the CDR3 is TGTGCCAGCACAGACTTCACAGATACGCAGTATTTT.

A few counts support this clonotype. The chain employs TRBV29-1 and TRBJ2-7, with D unresolved. The CDR3 runs to 12 residues. Between the trimmed V and J ends, which lost 3 bases and 3 bases, there was a span of 9 bases. The germline gives CDR1 SQVTM, CDR2 ANQGSEA. The CDR3, as DNA: TGCAGCGTTGAGTCGTTGGGCTACGAGCAGTACTTC. Its translation: CSVESLGYEQYF.

This clonotype was detected a few times. This rearrangement joins TRBV20-1 to TRBJ1-2, with 7 bases matching TRBD1. Germline V gene sequence: CDR1 DFQATT, CDR2 SNEGSKA (reference sequence). The CDR3 is made up of 15 amino acids. After removal of 3 bases from V and 1 base from J, the junction contained 8 bases not matched to a gene. CDR3 nucleotides: TGCAGTGCTAGCCGCACAGGGGTTATTAACTATGGCTACACCTTC. It specifies CSASRTGVINYGYTF.

This sequence joins TRBV2 and TRBJ2-2; D may be TRBD2 (5 bases). Between the trimmed V and J ends, which lost 6 bases and 5 bases, there was a span of 13 bases. Germline CDR1 is SNHLY and CDR2 is FYNNEI. This CDR3 is built from 14 residues. The CDR3 region is CASRTGIWTGELFF. The CDR3 DNA reads TGTGCCAGCAGGACGGGGATTTGGACCGGGGAGCTGTTTTTT. The variable domain in full, completed from reference TRBV2 and TRBJ2-2, reads EPEVTQTPSHQVTQMGQEVILRCVPISNHLYFYWYRQILGQKVEFLVSFYNNEISEKSEIFDDQFSVERPDGSNFTLKIRSTKLEDSAMYFCASRTGIWTGELFFGEGSRLTVL.

This clonotype has just a few counts. The V gene is TRBV5-1, the J gene TRBJ2-3, with 8 bases that match TRBD1. From germline, CDR1 is SGHRS and CDR2 YFSETQ. This CDR3 has 17 residues. Trimming cost V 3 bases and J 0 bases; bases outside gene matches: 9. The CDR3: CASSSGDRKFSTDTQYF. CDR3 coding DNA: TGCGCCAGCAGCTCTGGGGACAGGAAGTTTAGCACAGATACGCAGTATTTT.

This clonotype was recorded a few times. This CDR3 reads CATSDPSGQGAPNYGYTF. Here the CDR3 DNA reads TGTGCCACCAGTGACCCCTCGGGACAGGGGGCGCCTAACTATGGCTACACCTTC. V usage is TRBV24-1 and J usage is TRBJ1-2; 12 bases map to TRBD1. The CDR3 loop spans 18 amino acids. V was pared by 4 bases and J by 0 bases, with 8 bases of the junction left unmatched. CDR1 and CDR2 (germline): KGHDR, SFDVKD.

The chain recombines TRBV6-1 with TRBJ2-5; 7 bases match TRBD1. Germline values: CDR1 MNHNS, CDR2 SASEGT. This CDR3 is 13 amino acids long. V was clipped by 10 bases and J by 7 bases; unmatched bases: 12. In nucleotides, the CDR3 is TGTGCCACCAGGGGGACGGGCTCGGGGACCCAGTACTTC. It is translated as CATRGTGSGTQYF.

This clonotype was recorded a few times. The chain recombines TRBV20-1 with TRBJ2-3, with 11 nucleotides matching TRBD2. The junction had 7 bases not matched to a gene; V was cut back by 5 bases and J by 0 bases. CDR3 size: 16 residues. The germline CDR1 and CDR2 sequences are DFQATT and SNEGSKA (reference sequence). CDR3 sequence: CSAPISGGGSTDTQYF. DNA for the CDR3: TGCAGTGCTCCGATTAGCGGGGGGGGAAGCACAGATACGCAGTATTTT.

This clonotype showed up just once. Possible read error: a much larger clone is one base away. The chain uses TRBV5-1 and TRBJ2-2; D is perhaps TRBD2 (6 bases). Germline loops: CDR1 SGHRS, CDR2 YFSETQ. The CDR3 is 14 amino acids. The CDR3 region is CASSTPSDTGVLFF. CDR3 coding DNA: TGCGCCAGCAGCACGCCTAGCGATACCGGGGTGCTGTTTTTT.

The chain recombines TRBV11-2 with TRBJ2-2; D ambiguous. Trimming removed 2 bases at V and 2 bases at J, with 9 bases between. The germline V gene has CDR1 SGHAT and CDR2 FQNNGV. The CDR3 extends over 15 amino acids. CDR3: CASSLSPTNTGELFF. The CDR3 DNA follows: TGTGCCAGCAGCTTATCTCCGACTAACACCGGGGAGCTGTTTTTT.

This rearrangement joins TRBV7-3 to TRBJ1-1, with no clear D. There are 15 residues in the CDR3. V lost 0 bases and J 10 bases, leaving 18 bases between the germline ends. Germline CDR1 reads SGHTA; CDR2 reads FQGTGA. The CDR3 region has the DNA TGTGCCAGCAGCTTAACTTTTCCCCCCGGGGTGGGAGCTTTCTTT. This translates into CASSLTFPPGVGAFF.

The count of this clonotype is one. This chain connects TRBV5-1 to TRBJ2-7; 8 bases are shared with TRBD2. This CDR3 contains 13 residues. CDR1 SGHRS and CDR2 YFSETQ come from the germline V gene. With 3 bases clipped from V and 5 bases from J, the junction kept 4 bases outside the gene matches. CDR3 loop: CASSWAGGDEQYF. CDR3 sequence (DNA): TGCGCCAGCAGCTGGGCGGGGGGCGACGAGCAGTACTTC.

This clonotype was counted a few times. The chain recombines TRBV7-2 with TRBJ1-1; D gene ambiguous. Germline lookup yields CDR1 SGHTA and CDR2 FQGNSA. Trimming took off 1 base at V and 2 bases at J, with 11 bases between the two ends. The CDR3 runs 15 residues. This CDR3 is CASSLVSGSNTEAFF. The CDR3, as DNA: TGTGCCAGCAGCTTAGTTTCGGGAAGTAACACTGAAGCTTTCTTT.

This clonotype was picked up a small number of times. This chain links TRBV24-1 with TRBJ2-1; the match to TRBD2 covers 13 bases. J lost 5 bases, V lost 3 bases, and 6 bases had no gene match. The germline gives CDR1 KGHDR, CDR2 SFDVKD. This CDR3 contains 17 residues. The CDR3 sequence: CATSDPGLAGTDNEQFF. The CDR3, as DNA: TGTGCCACCAGTGATCCGGGACTAGCGGGGACAGACAATGAGCAGTTCTTC.

The rearrangement uses TRBV5-1 and TRBJ2-1; 9 bases line up with TRBD2. The V gene's germline CDR1 is SGHRS and CDR2 YFSETQ. V gave up 2 bases and J gave up 0 bases; unmatched junction bases: 3. This CDR3 spans 16 amino acids. The CDR3 here is CASSFLAGASYNEQFF. The CDR3 bases are TGCGCCAGCAGCTTCTTAGCGGGGGCCTCCTACAATGAGCAGTTCTTC.

This clonotype came up many times. This chain uses TRBV5-1 with TRBJ2-1; 11 positions agree with TRBD2. J gave up 10 bases and V 4 bases, and 10 bases lay outside the gene matches. The germline gives CDR1 SGHRS, CDR2 YFSETQ. This CDR3 contains 15 residues. The CDR3 DNA follows: TGCGCCAGCAGCACTGTAGCGGGGGGGCCTAGGGAGCAGTTCTTC. This translates into CASSTVAGGPREQFF.

This clonotype occurred many times. The chain has TRBV12-3 or TRBV12-4 and TRBJ1-2; D is unclear. V shed 3 bases and J shed 1 base, with 9 bases lying between them. The length of the CDR3 is 14 residues. CDR3 loop: CASSLVGINYGYTF. For the CDR3, the DNA is TGTGCCAGCAGTTTGGTTGGGATTAACTATGGCTACACCTTC.

The table lists this clonotype with a few counts. V and J are TRBV7-9 and TRBJ1-1; 8 nucleotides match TRBD1. CDR1 is SEHNR and CDR2 is FQNEAQ in the germline V gene (reference sequence). V gave up 0 bases and J gave up 5 bases; unmatched junction bases: 5. The CDR3 loop spans 15 amino acids. The CDR3 nucleotides are TGTGCCAGCAGCTTAGCCGCAGGGGGCAGTACTGAAGCTTTCTTT. This translates into CASSLAAGGSTEAFF. The full variable domain, its missing parts supplied by reference TRBV7-9 and TRBJ1-1, is DTGVSQNPRHKITKRGQNVTFRCDPISEHNRLYWYRQTLGQGPEFLTYFQNEAQLEKSRLLSDRFSAERPKGSFSTLEIQRTEQGDSAMYLCASSLAAGGSTEAFFGQGTRLTVV.

V usage is TRBV3-1 and J usage is TRBJ2-2, with no clear D. The CDR3 has 14 residues. Trimming removed 4 bases at V and 7 bases at J, with 13 bases between. The germline V gene encodes CDR1 LGHDT and CDR2 YNNKEL (reference sequence). The CDR3 DNA follows: TGTGCCAGCAGCCTCCTTGGTCCGGGCGGGGAGCTGTTTTTT. Translating gives CASSLLGPGGELFF. Full variable domain (rest looked up from reference TRBV3-1 and TRBJ2-2): DTAVSQTPKYLVTQMGNDKSIKCEQNLGHDTMYWYKQDSKKFLKIMFSYNNKELIINETVPNRFSPKSPDKAHLNLHINSLELGDSAVYFCASSLLGPGGELFFGEGSRLTVL.

The chain joins TRBV9 to TRBJ1-1; D remains unclear. With 2 bases removed from V and 5 bases from J, the gap between germline ends came to 13 bases. This CDR3 has 14 residues. CDR1 SGDLS and CDR2 YYNGEE come from the germline V gene. The chain's CDR3 is CASSVGIMGTEAFF. Here the CDR3 DNA reads TGTGCCAGCAGCGTCGGGATTATGGGGACTGAAGCTTTCTTT.

This clonotype was detected a few times. The chain employs TRBV5-6 and TRBJ1-1; D is ambiguous. CDR1 is SGHDT, CDR2 YYEEEE, per germline. The V gene lost 0 bases and the J gene lost 4 bases, with 7 bases spanning the gap. This CDR3 region has 13 residues. In DNA form, the CDR3 reads TGTGCCAGCAGCTTGGAACAGATCACTGAAGCTTTCTTT. This gives the protein CASSLEQITEAFF.

The V call is TRBV4-3, the J call TRBJ2-3; tentative D call: TRBD2 (6 bases). CDR3 size: 15 residues. The germline CDR1 and CDR2 sequences are LGHNA and YSLEER. Deletions cut 0 bases from V and 4 bases from J, with 11 bases between. The CDR3 spells CASSQDRRAADTQYF. The CDR3 nucleotides read TGCGCCAGCAGCCAAGATCGGAGGGCGGCAGATACGCAGTATTTT.

The V call is TRBV27, the J call TRBJ2-1; 16 bases align to TRBD2. Germline CDR1 MNHEY, CDR2 SMNVEV (reference sequence). Trimming at V came to 9 bases and at J to 14 bases, leaving 7 bases not matched to a gene. The CDR3 length is 13 residues. The CDR3 reads CASTPGLAGGKFF. The CDR3, as DNA: TGTGCCAGTACTCCGGGACTAGCGGGGGGGAAGTTCTTC.

This clonotype was counted between two and nine times. The chain links TRBV2 to TRBJ2-4; 11 bases match TRBD2. Germline V gene sequence: CDR1 SNHLY, CDR2 FYNNEI. CDR3 size: 17 residues. V was clipped by 3 bases and J by 6 bases; unmatched bases: 10. In nucleotides, the CDR3 is TGTGCCAGCAGTGAGGGTAGACTAGCGGGGTCGGGAAACATTCAGTACTTC. It encodes CASSEGRLAGSGNIQYF.

This clonotype has more than one count but fewer than ten. This sequence joins TRBV18 and TRBJ2-2; weak D call: TRBD2 (5 bases). Germline loops: CDR1 KGHSH, CDR2 LQKENI. Trimming left V 2 bases short and J 2 bases short, with 12 bases between. This CDR3 has 16 residues. As DNA, the CDR3 is TGTGCCAGCTCACCAAGGATCGAGGGTAACACCGGGGAGCTGTTTTTT. Residues: CASSPRIEGNTGELFF.